The following is a T cell receptor (beta chain) sequence with its context. The data derive from a study of low-dose radiotherapy and immunotherapy resistance in tumors. Primers targeting TRAV and TRBV primed first-strand cDNA, covering alpha and beta chains. Using a constant-region primer together with a V-primer adapter, TCRs were subjected to around 22 PCR cycles of amplification. TCRdb re-derived calls from the reads in MiXCR, one entry per CDR3 protein. The table records around 83,000 distinct CDR3 sequences, approximately 17% of them present only once. Time point denoted: before trial treatment. The sequenced sample was PBMCs, obtained before treatment. The receptor comes from a male donor with prostate cancer.

The CDR3 nucleotides read TGTGCCAGCAGCAAGGGGGGCGGGGAGACTGAAGCTTTCTTT. Protein sequence: CASSKGGGETEAFF. This chain links TRBV9 with TRBJ1-1; a possible D gene is TRBD1 (6 bases). Trimming left V 4 bases short and J 5 bases short, with 15 bases between. CDR1 is SGDLS and CDR2 is YYNGEE in the germline V gene. This CDR3 has 14 residues.